This T cell receptor beta chain was retrieved from a study of T cell responses to AZD1222 COVID-19 vaccine. This CDR3 is 12 amino acids long. Germline V gene sequence: CDR1 KGHDR, CDR2 SFDVKD. V was pared by 4 bases and J by 1 base, with 3 bases between. Study observations and caveats: White British donors predominated, females outnumbered males, and clonal diversity was possibly underestimated. The number of AZD1222 recipients seropositive at baseline was only five or six. Spike-spanning, vaccine-associated CD4 TCRs were dominant at 160-218 and 743-854.

Second doses were pooled across both intervals (about 4 or about 12 weeks). A note on this clone: What it recognizes is unknown.

TCRdb's copy holds only in-frame clones and misses some; the assay was immunoSEQ multiplex PCR. The sample lists roughly 40,000 clones, around 89% occurring once. This clonotype was sampled from an adult who received the AZD1222 COVID-19 vaccine. The chain links TRBV24-1 to TRBJ2-5; D is undetermined. The specimen comprised peripheral blood, sampled 28 days after the second AZD1222 dose. The CDR3 sequence is CATSDTQETQYF. The CDR3 coding sequence is TGTGCCACCAGTGACACCCAAGAGACCCAGTACTTC.